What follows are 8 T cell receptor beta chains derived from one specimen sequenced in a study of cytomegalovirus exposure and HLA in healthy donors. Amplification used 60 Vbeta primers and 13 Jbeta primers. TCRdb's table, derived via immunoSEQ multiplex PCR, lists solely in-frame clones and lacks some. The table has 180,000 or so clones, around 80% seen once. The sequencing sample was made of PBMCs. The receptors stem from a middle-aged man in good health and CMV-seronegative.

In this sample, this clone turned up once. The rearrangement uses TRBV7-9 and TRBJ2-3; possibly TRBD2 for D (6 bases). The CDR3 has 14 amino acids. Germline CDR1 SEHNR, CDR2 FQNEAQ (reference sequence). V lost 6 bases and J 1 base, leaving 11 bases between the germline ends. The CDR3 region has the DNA TGTGCCAGCAGTCCGCGGGGCCGCACAGATACGCAGTATTTT. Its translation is CASSPRGRTDTQYF.

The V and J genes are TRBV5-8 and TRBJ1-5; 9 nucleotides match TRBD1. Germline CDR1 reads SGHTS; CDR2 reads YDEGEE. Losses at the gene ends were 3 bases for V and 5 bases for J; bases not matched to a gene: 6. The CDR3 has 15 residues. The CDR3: CASSSGWTGDQPQHF. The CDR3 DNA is TGTGCCAGCAGCTCGGGTTGGACAGGGGATCAGCCCCAGCATTTT. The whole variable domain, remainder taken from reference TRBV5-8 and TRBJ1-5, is EAGVTQSPTHLIKTRGQQATLRCSPISGHTSVYWYQQALGLGLQFLLWYDEGEERNRGNFPPRFSGRQFPNYSSELNVNALELEDSALYLCASSSGWTGDQPQHFGDGTRLSIL.

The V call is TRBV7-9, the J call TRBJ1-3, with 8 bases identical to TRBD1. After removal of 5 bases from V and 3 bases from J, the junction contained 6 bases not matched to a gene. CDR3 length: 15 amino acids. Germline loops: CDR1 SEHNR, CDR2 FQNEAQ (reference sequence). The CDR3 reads CASSLQGVGGNTIYF. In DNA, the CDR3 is TGTGCCAGCAGCCTACAGGGGGTTGGTGGAAACACCATATATTTT.

CDR3 nucleotides: TGTGCCAGCAGTAGAGGACAGGGGAACGAGTATGGCTACACCTTC. It translates to CASSRGQGNEYGYTF. V usage is TRBV6-6 and J usage is TRBJ1-2; 9 nucleotides match TRBD1. Germline V CDR1 and CDR2: MNHNY, SVGAGI (reference sequence). J was trimmed by 5 bases and V by 5 bases; bases with no gene match: 9. The CDR3 runs to 15 residues.

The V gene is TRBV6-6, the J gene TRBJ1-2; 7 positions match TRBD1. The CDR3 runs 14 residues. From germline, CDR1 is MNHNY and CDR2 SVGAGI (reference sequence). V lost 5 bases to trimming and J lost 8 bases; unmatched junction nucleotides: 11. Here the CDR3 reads CASSREGALGGYTF. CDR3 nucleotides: TGTGCCAGCAGTCGCGAGGGGGCCCTGGGGGGCTACACCTTC.

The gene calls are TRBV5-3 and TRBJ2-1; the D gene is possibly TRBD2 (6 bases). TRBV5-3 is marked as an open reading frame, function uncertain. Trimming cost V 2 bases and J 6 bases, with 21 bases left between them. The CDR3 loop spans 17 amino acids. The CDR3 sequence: CARSFSIKTSISNEQFF. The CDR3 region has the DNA TGTGCCAGAAGCTTCTCCATAAAGACTAGTATTTCCAATGAGCAGTTCTTC.

CDR3 sequence: CASSGTGGFEKLFF. The CDR3 nucleotides are TGTGCCAGCAGTGGGACAGGGGGCTTTGAAAAACTGTTTTTT. V usage is TRBV2 and J usage is TRBJ1-4, with 11 bases that match TRBD1. Germline CDR1 is SNHLY and CDR2 is FYNNEI. V was clipped by 4 bases and J by 7 bases; unmatched bases: 2. The CDR3 covers 14 residues.

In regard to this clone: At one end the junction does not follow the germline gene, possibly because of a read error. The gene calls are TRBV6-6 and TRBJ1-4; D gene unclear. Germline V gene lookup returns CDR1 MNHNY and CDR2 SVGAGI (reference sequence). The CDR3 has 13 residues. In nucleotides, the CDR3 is TGTGCCAGCAGTTACTCGACTAGTGAAAAACTGTTTTTT. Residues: CASSYSTSEKLFF.